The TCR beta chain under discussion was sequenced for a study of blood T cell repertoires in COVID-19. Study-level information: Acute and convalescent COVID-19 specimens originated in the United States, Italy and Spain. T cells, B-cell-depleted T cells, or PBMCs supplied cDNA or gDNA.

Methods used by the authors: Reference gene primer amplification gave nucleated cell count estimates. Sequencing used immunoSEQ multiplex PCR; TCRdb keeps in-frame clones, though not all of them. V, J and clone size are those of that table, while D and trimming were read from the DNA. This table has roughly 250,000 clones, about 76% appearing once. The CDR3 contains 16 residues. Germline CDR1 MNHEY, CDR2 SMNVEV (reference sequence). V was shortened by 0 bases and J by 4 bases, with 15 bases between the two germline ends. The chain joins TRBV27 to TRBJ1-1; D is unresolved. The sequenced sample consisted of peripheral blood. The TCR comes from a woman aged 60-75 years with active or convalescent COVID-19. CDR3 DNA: TGTGCCAGCAGTTTATCTCCGAGATCCGAGTCCACTGAAGCTTTCTTT. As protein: CASSLSPRSESTEAFF.